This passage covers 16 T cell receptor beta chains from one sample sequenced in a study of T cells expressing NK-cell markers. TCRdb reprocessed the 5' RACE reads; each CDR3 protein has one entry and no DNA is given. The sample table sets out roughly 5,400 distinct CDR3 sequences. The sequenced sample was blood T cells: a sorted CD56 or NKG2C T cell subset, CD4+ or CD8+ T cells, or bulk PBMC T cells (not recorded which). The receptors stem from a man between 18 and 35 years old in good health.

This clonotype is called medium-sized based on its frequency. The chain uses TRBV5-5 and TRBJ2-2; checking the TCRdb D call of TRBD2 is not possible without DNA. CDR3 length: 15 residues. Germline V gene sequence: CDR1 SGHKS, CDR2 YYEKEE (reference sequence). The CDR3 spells CASSLEVEGTGELFF.

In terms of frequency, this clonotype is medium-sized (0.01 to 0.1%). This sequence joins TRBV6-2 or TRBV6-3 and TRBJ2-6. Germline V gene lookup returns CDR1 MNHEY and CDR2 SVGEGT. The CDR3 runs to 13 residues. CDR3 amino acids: CASIDAGANVLTF.

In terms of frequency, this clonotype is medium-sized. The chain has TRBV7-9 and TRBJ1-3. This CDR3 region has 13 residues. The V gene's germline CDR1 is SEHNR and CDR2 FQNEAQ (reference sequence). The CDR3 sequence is CASSLSESGTIYF.

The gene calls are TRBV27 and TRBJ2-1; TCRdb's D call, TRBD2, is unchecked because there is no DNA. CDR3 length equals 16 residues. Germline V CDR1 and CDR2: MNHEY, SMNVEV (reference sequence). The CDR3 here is CASSLASRSSYNEQFF.

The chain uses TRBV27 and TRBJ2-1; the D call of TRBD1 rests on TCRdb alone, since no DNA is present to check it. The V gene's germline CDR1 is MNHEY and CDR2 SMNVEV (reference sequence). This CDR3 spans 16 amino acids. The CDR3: CASSPQGGLSYNEQFF.

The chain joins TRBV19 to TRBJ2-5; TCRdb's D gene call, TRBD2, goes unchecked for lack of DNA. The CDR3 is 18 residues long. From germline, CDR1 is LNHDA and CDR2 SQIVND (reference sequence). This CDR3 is CASSPIVGLSVLRETQYF. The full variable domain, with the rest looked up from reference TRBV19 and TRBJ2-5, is DGGITQSPKYLFRKEGQNVTLSCEQNLNHDAMYWYRQDPGQGLRLIYYSQIVNDFQKGDIAEGYSVSREKKESFPLTVTSAQKNPTAFYLCASSPIVGLSVLRETQYFGPGTRLLVL.

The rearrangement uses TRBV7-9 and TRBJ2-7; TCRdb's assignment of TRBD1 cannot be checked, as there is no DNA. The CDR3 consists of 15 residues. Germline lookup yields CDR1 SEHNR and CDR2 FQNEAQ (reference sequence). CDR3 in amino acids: CASSSEGQGIYEQYF.

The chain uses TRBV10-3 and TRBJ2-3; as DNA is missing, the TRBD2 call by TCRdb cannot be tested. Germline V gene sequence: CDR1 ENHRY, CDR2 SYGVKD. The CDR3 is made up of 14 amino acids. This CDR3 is CAISSGAQADTQYF.

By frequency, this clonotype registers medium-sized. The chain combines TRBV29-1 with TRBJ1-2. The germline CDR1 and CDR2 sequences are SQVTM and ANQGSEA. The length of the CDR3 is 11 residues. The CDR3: CSVEGNYGYTF.

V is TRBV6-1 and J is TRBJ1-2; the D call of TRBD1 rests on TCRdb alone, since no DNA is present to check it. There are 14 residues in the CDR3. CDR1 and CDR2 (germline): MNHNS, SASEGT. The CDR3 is CASSVTGTGDGYTF.

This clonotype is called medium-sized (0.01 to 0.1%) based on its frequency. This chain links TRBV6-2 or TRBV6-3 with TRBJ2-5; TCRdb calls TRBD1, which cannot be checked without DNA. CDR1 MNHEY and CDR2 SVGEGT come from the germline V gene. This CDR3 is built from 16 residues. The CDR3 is CASSSMDRAPVETQYF.

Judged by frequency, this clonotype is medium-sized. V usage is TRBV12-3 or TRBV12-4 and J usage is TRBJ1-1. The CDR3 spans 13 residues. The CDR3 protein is CASSFQRMTEAFF.

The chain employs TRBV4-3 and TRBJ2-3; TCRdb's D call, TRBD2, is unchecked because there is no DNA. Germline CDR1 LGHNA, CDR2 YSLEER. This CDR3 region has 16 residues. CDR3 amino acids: CASSLTGEFGTDTQYF.

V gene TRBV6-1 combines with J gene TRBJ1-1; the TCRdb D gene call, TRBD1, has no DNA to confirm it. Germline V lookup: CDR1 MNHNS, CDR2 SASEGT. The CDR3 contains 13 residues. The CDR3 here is CASSQDRGTEAFF.

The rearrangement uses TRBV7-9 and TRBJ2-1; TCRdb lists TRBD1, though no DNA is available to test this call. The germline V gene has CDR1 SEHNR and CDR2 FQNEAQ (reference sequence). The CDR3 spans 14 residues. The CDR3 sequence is CASSNRDGYNEQFF.

CDR3 region: CASSPSGRTGSPLHF. The rearrangement links TRBV18 to TRBJ1-6. CDR3 length: 15 amino acids. CDR1 KGHSH and CDR2 LQKENI come from the germline V gene.